These 27 T cell receptor beta chains came from one sample sequenced in a study of cytotoxic CD8 clonotypes in ibrutinib-treated CLL. Libraries were prepared by immunoSEQ multiplex PCR; TCRdb keeps only in-frame clonotypes and omits some of them. Of about 120,000 clones in the sample, 58% were seen once. Here the sequenced sample was PBMCs, taken after 24 months of ibrutinib treatment. The source is a human donor with chronic lymphocytic leukemia.

This clone was seen a few times. The chain recombines TRBV6-5 with TRBJ2-7; D not resolved. The length of the CDR3 is 14 residues. CDR1 is MNHEY and CDR2 is SVGAGI in the germline V gene. Trimming stripped 0 bases from V and 2 bases from J, with 8 bases between. As DNA, the CDR3 is TGTGCCAGCAGTTACTCGAATAGACCCTACGAGCAGTACTTC. Encoded protein: CASSYSNRPYEQYF.

This clone was picked up a small number of times. The rearrangement uses TRBV7-3 and TRBJ2-7, with D perhaps TRBD1 (6 bases). This CDR3 contains 14 residues. Germline CDR1 is SGHTA and CDR2 is FQGTGA. Trimming removed 4 bases at V and 2 bases at J, with 12 bases between. The CDR3 loop is CASSSQGGAYEQYF. DNA for the CDR3: TGTGCCAGCAGCTCACAGGGTGGGGCCTACGAGCAGTACTTC.

This clone was observed once. CDR3 in DNA: TGTGCCTTCAGCCCGGGGGGTCACCCCTACGAGCAGTACTTC. It codes for CAFSPGGHPYEQYF. The rearrangement joins TRBV30 to TRBJ2-7; 7 positions agree with TRBD2. Trimming removed 7 bases from V and 2 bases from J; junction bases left unmatched: 11. This CDR3 spans 14 amino acids. Per the germline V gene, CDR1 is GTSNPN and CDR2 is SVGIG (reference sequence). The whole variable domain, filled in from reference TRBV30 and TRBJ2-7, reads SQTIHQWPATLVQPVGSPLSLECTVEGTSNPNLYWYRQAAGRGLQLLFYSVGIGQISSEVPQNLSASRPQDRQFILSSKKLLLSDSGFYLCAFSPGGHPYEQYFGPGTRLTVT.

The rearrangement links TRBV19 to TRBJ1-2, with 9 bases fitting TRBD1. This CDR3 region has 14 residues. Germline V gene data show CDR1 as LNHDA and CDR2 as SQIVND (reference sequence). The trim removed 5 bases at V and 3 bases at J, leaving 4 bases unmatched. CDR3 protein: CASSPRTGDYGYTF. The CDR3 DNA sequence: TGTGCCAGTAGTCCCCGGACAGGGGACTATGGCTACACCTTC.

The chain employs TRBV6-4 and TRBJ2-2; tentative D call: TRBD1 (5 bases). This CDR3 is 14 amino acids long. Germline CDR1 is MRHNA and CDR2 is SNTAGT. The V gene lost 3 bases and the J gene lost 5 bases, with 10 bases spanning the gap. The DNA for the CDR3 is TGTGCCAGCAGTGAGGCAGGGTGGACCGGGGAGCTGTTTTTT. Translating it yields CASSEAGWTGELFF.

There are a few counts of this clone. Other DNA sequences in this specimen translate into the identical CDR3. The J gene is TRBJ1-2, the V gene TRBV30, with D maybe TRBD1 (5 bases). This CDR3 spans 12 amino acids. Germline V CDR1 and CDR2: GTSNPN, SVGIG (reference sequence). The ends were cut back, 3 bases at V and 2 bases at J, with 7 bases in the middle. The CDR3 sequence: CAWSGGNYGYTF. For the CDR3, the DNA is TGTGCCTGGAGCGGGGGAAACTATGGCTACACCTTC.

The V gene is TRBV5-1, the J gene TRBJ1-1; 9 bases fit TRBD1. CDR1 is SGHRS, CDR2 YFSETQ, per germline. Unmatched junction bases numbered 3, after V lost 1 base and J lost 2 bases. The CDR3 is 15 residues long. The DNA for the CDR3 is TGCGCCAGCAGCTTGTGGGGACAGGGTAACACTGAAGCTTTCTTT. Protein sequence: CASSLWGQGNTEAFF. The full variable domain, in which reference TRBV5-1 and TRBJ1-1 provide the parts outside the CDR3, is KAGVTQTPRYLIKTRGQQVTLSCSPISGHRSVSWYQQTPGQGLQFLFEYFSETQRNKGNFPGRFSGRQFSNSRSEMNVSTLELGDSALYLCASSLWGQGNTEAFFGQGTRLTVV.

The chain has TRBV10-3 and TRBJ1-1; the D gene is possibly TRBD1 (5 bases). The CDR3 covers 11 residues. Per the germline V gene, CDR1 is ENHRY and CDR2 is SYGVKD. Trimming pared 4 bases from V and 5 bases from J, leaving 5 bases between. CDR3 nucleotides: TGTGCCATCAGTGGGGGGACTGAAGCTTTCTTT. Protein product: CAISGGTEAFF.

This clone was counted once. Other DNA variants within this sample encode the same CDR3. The chain carries TRBV30 and TRBJ2-5; D not resolved. V was pared by 0 bases and J by 5 bases, with 4 bases between. CDR1 is GTSNPN and CDR2 is SVGIG in the germline V gene (reference sequence). The CDR3 loop spans 11 amino acids. DNA of the CDR3: TGTGCCTGGAGTGTAGGGGAGACCCAGTACTTC. Encoded protein: CAWSVGETQYF.

CDR3 sequence reads: CASSPLGQGLGNEQFF. The DNA of the CDR3 is TGTGCCAGCAGTCCCTTAGGACAGGGGCTAGGCAATGAGCAGTTCTTC. The chain uses TRBV9 and TRBJ2-1, with 9 bases identical to TRBD1. The V and J ends lost 5 bases and 6 bases, in that order; junction bases with no gene match: 12. CDR1 SGDLS and CDR2 YYNGEE come from the germline V gene. The CDR3 spans 16 residues.

This clone was seen a handful of times. The chain couples TRBV11-3 to TRBJ2-2; 11 bases match TRBD1. The CDR3 extends over 17 amino acids. The germline V gene has CDR1 SGHNT and CDR2 YENEEA. Trimming removed 5 bases from V and 3 bases from J; junction bases left unmatched: 8. The CDR3 here is CASSPRDRGFYTGELFF. The CDR3 DNA reads as TGTGCCAGCAGCCCCCGGGACAGGGGGTTCTACACCGGGGAGCTGTTTTTT.

The chain is built from TRBV6-1 and TRBJ1-2, with no clear D. This CDR3 is built from 12 residues. V was clipped by 2 bases and J by 7 bases, with 8 bases between them. The germline gives CDR1 MNHNS, CDR2 SASEGT. The CDR3 region has the DNA TGTGCCAGCAGTGAAAGTATCGGTGGCTACACCTTC. Its translation is CASSESIGGYTF.

In its sample, this clone was seen many times. The chain carries TRBV6-5 and TRBJ1-1; D possibly corresponds to TRBD1 (6 bases). Per germline, CDR1 MNHEY and CDR2 SVGAGI. Trimming took off 4 bases at V and 1 base at J, with 7 bases between the two ends. The CDR3 consists of 13 residues. In nucleotides, the CDR3 is TGTGCCAGCAGTTGGACAGAGAACACTGAAGCTTTCTTT. Amino acids: CASSWTENTEAFF.

The chain links TRBV4-1 to TRBJ2-7, with no clear D. Germline loops: CDR1 MGHRA, CDR2 YSYEKL. The CDR3 sequence is 14 residues long. Trimming pared 3 bases from V and 4 bases from J, leaving 13 bases between. The CDR3 DNA reads TGCGCCAGCAGCCACCCCCAGGCCCGTTACGAGCAGTACTTC. The encoded protein is CASSHPQARYEQYF.

The chain has TRBV6-4 and TRBJ1-2; no clear D gene. The CDR3 has 14 amino acids. Germline values: CDR1 MRHNA, CDR2 SNTAGT. Trimming stripped 2 bases from V and 4 bases from J, with 11 bases between. The CDR3 nucleotides read TGTGCCAGCAGTGACGCGGAGGGAGGCTATGGCTACACCTTC. This sequence encodes CASSDAEGGYGYTF.

The gene calls are TRBV29-1 and TRBJ2-7; 11 positions match TRBD2. With 7 bases clipped from V and 2 bases from J, the junction kept 16 bases outside the gene matches. The CDR3 is 17 amino acids. Germline V gene sequence: CDR1 SQVTM, CDR2 ANQGSEA. The CDR3 DNA reads TGCAGCGCTCAGGGGGCTAGCGGGGGGCCAATCCCCTACGAGCAGTACTTC. Its protein is CSAQGASGGPIPYEQYF.

The chain joins TRBV4-1 to TRBJ1-5; 8 nucleotides match TRBD1. Germline V gene sequence: CDR1 MGHRA, CDR2 YSYEKL. This CDR3 spans 15 amino acids. Trimming removed 4 bases from V and 4 bases from J; junction bases left unmatched: 6. CDR3 coding DNA: TGCGCCAGCAGCCCACGGACAGGGCCGAATCAGCCCCAGCATTTT. It specifies CASSPRTGPNQPQHF.

The chain carries TRBV20-1 and TRBJ2-7; TRBD1 agrees at 8 bases. The CDR3 runs 11 residues. CDR1 and CDR2 from the germline V gene are DFQATT and SNEGSKA (reference sequence). V shed 6 bases, J shed 6 bases, and the junction held 4 bases outside the gene matches. CDR3 DNA: TGCAGTGCAGGACAGGGAGGCGAGCAGTACTTC. Residues: CSAGQGGEQYF.

J is TRBJ2-7 and V is TRBV29-1, with 11 bases fitting TRBD1. Trimming cost V 7 bases and J 3 bases; bases outside gene matches: 8. CDR3 length equals 14 residues. Germline CDR1 is SQVTM and CDR2 is ANQGSEA. Here the CDR3 DNA reads TGCAGCGCCAGAGGGGGGACAGGGGGCTACGAGCAGTACTTC. Encoded protein: CSARGGTGGYEQYF.

The gene calls are TRBV5-1 and TRBJ2-7; TRBD1 matches at 8 bases. The trim removed 3 bases at V and 7 bases at J, leaving 6 bases unmatched. There are 13 residues in the CDR3. Germline V CDR1 and CDR2: SGHRS, YFSETQ. The CDR3 sequence: CASSWDRFGEQYF. The CDR3 coding sequence is TGCGCCAGCAGCTGGGACAGGTTTGGAGAGCAGTACTTC.

V gene TRBV6-5 combines with J gene TRBJ2-2, with unresolved D. This CDR3 region has 14 residues. The germline V gene encodes CDR1 MNHEY and CDR2 SVGAGI. The germline V and J ends were trimmed by 2 bases and 1 base, with 5 bases remaining between them. The CDR3 protein is CASSYRVNTGELFF. CDR3 in DNA: TGTGCCAGCAGTTACCGGGTGAACACCGGGGAGCTGTTTTTT.

CDR3 sequence: CAWSVQGDNQPQHF. DNA of the CDR3: TGTGCCTGGAGTGTGCAGGGGGATAATCAGCCCCAGCATTTT. The chain is built from TRBV30 and TRBJ1-5; 7 nucleotides align to TRBD1. Trimming cost V 0 bases and J 4 bases; bases outside gene matches: 3. Germline lookup yields CDR1 GTSNPN and CDR2 SVGIG (reference sequence). This CDR3 spans 14 amino acids.

This sequence joins TRBV6-6 and TRBJ1-6; tentative D call: TRBD1 (6 bases). V lost 7 bases, J lost 6 bases, and 13 bases lay in between. Germline assignment: CDR1 MNHNY and CDR2 SVGAGI (reference sequence). The CDR3 has 14 amino acids. The CDR3 is CASTADRPNSPLHF. CDR3 in DNA: TGTGCCAGCACTGCCGACAGGCCTAATTCACCCCTCCACTTT.

The chain links TRBV12-5 to TRBJ1-5; weak D call: TRBD1 (6 bases). This CDR3 contains 13 residues. V shed 8 bases and J shed 1 base, with 9 bases lying between them. CDR1 and CDR2 (germline): LGHNT, FRNRAP. The CDR3 nucleotides read TGTGCTAGTACAGGGCTGAGCAATCAGCCCCAGCATTTT. Translation: CASTGLSNQPQHF.

This chain links TRBV2 with TRBJ1-4, with unresolved D. This CDR3 is built from 14 residues. Germline CDR1 is SNHLY and CDR2 is FYNNEI. Trimming took 4 bases from V and 0 from J, leaving 6 bases between them. DNA of the CDR3: TGTGCCAGCAGTGCGCGGACAACTAATGAAAAACTGTTTTTT. This gives the protein CASSARTTNEKLFF.

Many counts were recorded for this clone. The chain links TRBV5-5 to TRBJ2-7, with TRBD1 matching 9 bases. The CDR3 is 15 amino acids. Germline V gene lookup returns CDR1 SGHKS and CDR2 YYEKEE (reference sequence). Germline trimming cut 0 bases from V and 4 bases from J; bases unmatched to any gene: 5. CDR3 sequence: CASSLGGTGQYEQYF. As DNA, the CDR3 is TGTGCCAGCAGCTTGGGCGGGACAGGGCAGTACGAGCAGTACTTC. Based on the CDR3 plus reference TRBV5-5 and TRBJ2-7, the full variable domain is DAGVTQSPTHLIKTRGQQVTLRCSPISGHKSVSWYQQVLGQGPQFIFQYYEKEERGRGNFPDRFSARQFPNYSSELNVNALLLGDSALYLCASSLGGTGQYEQYFGPGTRLTVT.

This chain connects TRBV6-5 to TRBJ2-7, with a weak D call TRBD1 (5 bases). From germline, CDR1 is MNHEY and CDR2 SVGAGI. This CDR3 contains 13 residues. V lost 5 bases and J 0 bases, leaving 8 bases between the germline ends. The CDR3 sequence: CASSRTSSYEQYF. CDR3 nucleotide sequence: TGTGCCAGCAGTCGGACAAGCTCCTACGAGCAGTACTTC.